Below are 30 T cell receptor beta chains sequenced from a single sample in a study of cytomegalovirus exposure and HLA in healthy donors. Vbeta (60) and Jbeta (13) primers were used in the PCR. TCRdb's table, derived via immunoSEQ multiplex PCR, lists solely in-frame clones and lacks some. The sample contains around 230,000 clones, 60% to 80% of which appear only once. The specimen sequenced was PBMCs. These receptors were taken from a male donor in good health and CMV-seronegative.

The chain combines TRBV7-9 with TRBJ2-7; the match to TRBD1 covers 7 bases. This CDR3 spans 13 amino acids. Trimming took 6 bases from V and 1 from J; bases not matched to a gene: 3. Germline V lookup: CDR1 SEHNR, CDR2 FQNEAQ (reference sequence). CDR3: CASRAGGSYEQYF. The CDR3 nucleotides are TGTGCCAGCAGAGCAGGGGGTTCCTACGAGCAGTACTTC.

This clone was counted a few times. The chain links TRBV19 to TRBJ1-2, with 7 positions matching TRBD1. This CDR3 has 17 residues. V trimming: 1 base; J trimming: 2 bases; junction bases outside the gene matches: 10. Germline V gene sequence: CDR1 LNHDA, CDR2 SQIVND (reference sequence). The CDR3 DNA sequence: TGTGCCAGTAGTATAGTTGGGACAGACCAATGGAACTATGGCTACACCTTC. This gives the protein CASSIVGTDQWNYGYTF.

The chain couples TRBV18 to TRBJ1-5, with a possible D match to TRBD1 (6 bases). This CDR3 has 15 residues. V lost 1 base and J lost 2, with 9 bases in between. Germline values: CDR1 KGHSH, CDR2 LQKENI. This CDR3 reads CASSPQEGGNQPQHF. CDR3 sequence (DNA): TGTGCCAGCTCACCACAAGAGGGGGGCAATCAGCCCCAGCATTTT.

The chain carries TRBV28 and TRBJ2-6; TRBD2 aligns across 12 bases. Germline V gene sequence: CDR1 MDHEN, CDR2 SYDVKM. CDR3 length: 19 amino acids. V shed 3 bases and J 1 base; nucleotides not matched to a gene: 7. This CDR3 reads CASSFPLTSGSSGANVLTF. DNA for the CDR3: TGTGCCAGCAGTTTCCCCTTGACTAGCGGGAGTTCTGGGGCCAACGTCCTGACTTTC.

This chain connects TRBV6-1 to TRBJ2-7; TRBD2 is a possible D gene (6 bases). Germline V gene sequence: CDR1 MNHNS, CDR2 SASEGT. The CDR3 is made up of 19 amino acids. The ends were cut back, 4 bases at V and 1 base at J, with 26 bases in the middle. CDR3 residues: CASSAWVRDFQGVSYEQYF. Written as DNA, the CDR3 is TGTGCCAGCAGTGCCTGGGTCCGGGACTTCCAAGGGGTTTCCTACGAGCAGTACTTC.

This clone was counted only a few times. The chain employs TRBV6-1 and TRBJ2-7; 8 nucleotides align to TRBD1. From germline, CDR1 is MNHNS and CDR2 SASEGT. V gave up 2 bases and J gave up 5 bases; unmatched junction bases: 11. This CDR3 comprises 16 residues. The DNA of the CDR3 is TGTGCCAGCAGTGAAATCCATGGGGCAGGGGGCAACGAGCAGTACTTC. Amino acid sequence: CASSEIHGAGGNEQYF.

This clone was seen a few times. This chain connects TRBV28 to TRBJ1-3, with D tentatively TRBD1 (6 bases). This CDR3 has 16 residues. Germline CDR1 is MDHEN and CDR2 is SYDVKM. The germline V and J ends were trimmed by 5 bases and 0 bases, with 14 bases remaining between them. CDR3 residues: CASSTLGQSSGNTIYF. The CDR3 DNA reads as TGTGCCAGCAGTACCCTAGGACAGTCCTCTGGAAACACCATATATTTT. The full variable domain, rest sourced from reference TRBV28 and TRBJ1-3, is DVKVTQSSRYLVKRTGEKVFLECVQDMDHENMFWYRQDPGLGLRLIYFSYDVKMKEKGDIPEGYSVSREKKERFSLILESASTNQTSMYLCASSTLGQSSGNTIYFGEGSWLTVV.

In its sample, this clone was seen a few times. The chain uses TRBV19 and TRBJ2-7, with D possibly TRBD1 on 6 matching bases. Trimming shortened V by 3 bases and J by 4 bases, and 10 bases separated the two germline ends. The germline V gene has CDR1 LNHDA and CDR2 SQIVND (reference sequence). The CDR3 totals 13 residues. This CDR3 is CASSMAGQYEQYF. The CDR3 region has the DNA TGTGCCAGTAGTATGGCCGGACAGTACGAGCAGTACTTC.

This chain joins TRBV28 and TRBJ2-7, with TRBD2 matching over 9 bases. Germline V gene data show CDR1 as MDHEN and CDR2 as SYDVKM. The junction had 11 bases not matched to a gene; V was cut back by 5 bases and J by 0 bases. This CDR3 spans 17 amino acids. CDR3 in amino acids: CASSPRLLAGTSYEQYF. CDR3 in DNA: TGTGCCAGCAGTCCCAGACTTCTAGCGGGGACCTCCTACGAGCAGTACTTC. The full variable domain, in which reference TRBV28 and TRBJ2-7 provide the parts outside the CDR3, is DVKVTQSSRYLVKRTGEKVFLECVQDMDHENMFWYRQDPGLGLRLIYFSYDVKMKEKGDIPEGYSVSREKKERFSLILESASTNQTSMYLCASSPRLLAGTSYEQYFGPGTRLTVT.

The chain carries TRBV4-3 and TRBJ1-2; TRBD1 is a possible D gene (5 bases). The CDR3 length is 15 residues. CDR1 is LGHNA and CDR2 is YSLEER in the germline V gene. The ends were cut back, 0 bases at V and 5 bases at J, with 13 bases in the middle. The CDR3 DNA sequence: TGCGCCAGCAGCCAAGATATGGCAGGGAGGTATGGCTACACCTTC. Residues: CASSQDMAGRYGYTF.

This clone was observed a few times. V gene TRBV27 combines with J gene TRBJ2-4; 7 bases align to TRBD2. The CDR3 sequence is 14 residues long. V trimming: 2 bases; J trimming: 8 bases; junction bases outside the gene matches: 6. The V gene's germline CDR1 is MNHEY and CDR2 SMNVEV (reference sequence). Here the CDR3 reads CASSLGAGTHIQYF. CDR3 sequence (DNA): TGTGCCAGCAGTTTAGGAGCGGGGACCCACATTCAGTACTTC.

As DNA, the CDR3 is TGCAGCGTTGAAATGGCCAGGGGGCGCGGAGGCTACACCTTC. It yields the protein CSVEMARGRGGYTF. The chain is built from TRBV29-1 and TRBJ1-2, with TRBD1 matching 8 bases. This CDR3 has 14 residues. CDR1 is SQVTM, CDR2 ANQGSEA, per germline. The junction had 10 bases not matched to a gene; V was cut back by 2 bases and J by 8 bases.

The V and J genes are TRBV28 and TRBJ2-4, with a possible D match to TRBD1 (7 bases). Between the trimmed V and J ends, which lost 3 bases and 2 bases, there was a span of 17 bases. The CDR3 spans 17 residues. Germline-derived CDR1 and CDR2 are MDHEN and SYDVKM. DNA of the CDR3: TGTGCCAGCAGTTTCATCTTTGGAGGGGGCACCAAAAACATTCAGTACTTC. Translated, it gives CASSFIFGGGTKNIQYF. The variable domain in full, with the rest retrieved from reference TRBV28 and TRBJ2-4, is DVKVTQSSRYLVKRTGEKVFLECVQDMDHENMFWYRQDPGLGLRLIYFSYDVKMKEKGDIPEGYSVSREKKERFSLILESASTNQTSMYLCASSFIFGGGTKNIQYFGAGTRLSVL.

This clone was recorded only once. V usage is TRBV4-1 and J usage is TRBJ1-2; D unclear. CDR1 is MGHRA and CDR2 is YSYEKL in the germline V gene. V lost 1 base, J lost 4 bases, and 7 bases lay in between. The CDR3 is 13 amino acids. The CDR3 region has the DNA TGCGCCAGCAGCCAAGTACAGTCCTATGGCTACACCTTC. Encoded protein: CASSQVQSYGYTF.

The chain is built from TRBV27 and TRBJ1-2; D gene uncertain. The V gene lost 6 bases and the J gene lost 5 bases, with 7 bases spanning the gap. Germline CDR1 and CDR2: MNHEY and SMNVEV (reference sequence). The CDR3 contains 11 residues. CDR3 in amino acids: CASSGVYGYTF. Here the CDR3 DNA reads TGTGCCAGCAGCGGTGTGTATGGCTACACCTTC.

The V gene is TRBV5-5, the J gene TRBJ2-1; 9 bases agree with TRBD2. The CDR3 sequence is 16 residues long. Per the germline V gene, CDR1 is SGHKS and CDR2 is YYEKEE (reference sequence). V gave up 0 bases and J gave up 7 bases; unmatched junction bases: 8. CDR3 bases: TGTGCCAGCAGCTTGGCGACGCGGGGGGGTTGGAATGAGCAGTTCTTC. This sequence encodes CASSLATRGGWNEQFF. The variable domain in full, with the rest retrieved from reference TRBV5-5 and TRBJ2-1, is DAGVTQSPTHLIKTRGQQVTLRCSPISGHKSVSWYQQVLGQGPQFIFQYYEKEERGRGNFPDRFSARQFPNYSSELNVNALLLGDSALYLCASSLATRGGWNEQFFGPGTRLTVL.

CDR3 protein: CSVAGQGAGNTIYF. For the CDR3, the DNA is TGCAGCGTTGCGGGACAGGGAGCGGGAAACACCATATATTTT. The V gene is TRBV29-1, the J gene TRBJ1-3, with 9 bases matching TRBD1. With 4 bases clipped from V and 4 bases from J, the junction kept 5 bases outside the gene matches. Germline lookup yields CDR1 SQVTM and CDR2 ANQGSEA. The CDR3 covers 14 residues.

The chain links TRBV7-2 to TRBJ2-2, with TRBD1 identical over 7 bases. The J segment lost 3 bases and the V segment lost 2 bases, leaving 9 bases of the junction unmatched. The CDR3 loop spans 17 amino acids. The germline V gene has CDR1 SGHTA and CDR2 FQGNSA. CDR3 bases: TGTGCCAGCAGCTTAATGGCGGGCAGGGGGTACACCGGGGAGCTGTTTTTT. This codes for CASSLMAGRGYTGELFF.

The gene calls are TRBV5-4 and TRBJ2-7; 9 nucleotides agree with TRBD1. From germline, CDR1 is SGHNT and CDR2 YYREEE (reference sequence). CDR3 length: 15 residues. The V and J ends lost 4 bases and 2 bases, in that order; junction bases with no gene match: 7. In DNA, the CDR3 is TGTGCCAGCAGCACCCGGACAGGGGTGCCCTACGAGCAGTACTTC. Protein: CASSTRTGVPYEQYF.

V gene TRBV25-1 combines with J gene TRBJ2-2, with D possibly being TRBD1 (5 bases). V dropped 2 bases and J dropped 5 bases, with 9 bases sitting between them. The length of the CDR3 is 14 residues. Germline CDR1 reads MGHDK; CDR2 reads SYGVNS. CDR3 DNA: TGTGCCAGCAGTGAACGGGCAGGGACCGGGGAGCTGTTTTTT. Its protein product is CASSERAGTGELFF.

This chain uses TRBV6-6 with TRBJ1-6; unclear D gene. Germline assignment: CDR1 MNHNY and CDR2 SVGAGI (reference sequence). Trimming removed 0 bases from V and 11 bases from J, with 8 bases in between. CDR3 length: 13 residues. In DNA form, the CDR3 reads TGTGCCAGCAGTTACTCGCGGGATCCACCCCTCCACTTT. Translating gives CASSYSRDPPLHF.

The chain joins TRBV4-3 to TRBJ1-6; 11 positions agree with TRBD1. The CDR3 consists of 17 residues. V trimming: 1 base; J trimming: 3 bases; junction bases outside the gene matches: 2. Germline V gives CDR1 LGHNA, CDR2 YSLEER. CDR3 in DNA: TGCGCCAGCAGCCAAGGAGGGACAGGGGGCTATAATTCACCCCTCCACTTT. Its protein is CASSQGGTGGYNSPLHF.

This rearrangement joins TRBV18 to TRBJ2-7, with D maybe TRBD1 (5 bases). Germline lookup yields CDR1 KGHSH and CDR2 LQKENI. V lost 0 bases, J lost 5 bases, and 11 bases lay in between. CDR3 size: 14 residues. CDR3: CASSPPQGSHEQYF. Written as DNA, the CDR3 is TGTGCCAGCTCACCACCTCAGGGCAGCCACGAGCAGTACTTC.

This chain joins TRBV28 and TRBJ2-5; 8 bases match TRBD1. The CDR3 runs 16 residues. Germline V lookup: CDR1 MDHEN, CDR2 SYDVKM. V trimming: 5 bases; J trimming: 2 bases; junction bases outside the gene matches: 10. The CDR3 loop reads CASSIQDREGQETQYF. CDR3 DNA sequence: TGTGCCAGCAGTATACAGGACAGGGAAGGTCAAGAGACCCAGTACTTC.

V and J are TRBV21-1 and TRBJ2-7; the table calls TRBD2, which could not be checked here. TRBV21-1 is a documented pseudogene. The CDR3 totals 13 residues. The DNA of the CDR3 is TGTGCCAGCGGAGGAAGTTGTAGCTACGAGCAGTACTTC. Protein product: CASGGSCSYEQYF.

The rearrangement uses TRBV6-6 and TRBJ1-2, with TRBD1 as a possible D gene (5 bases). This CDR3 has 15 amino acids. The V gene lost 2 bases and the J gene lost 8 bases, with 18 bases spanning the gap. Germline-derived CDR1 and CDR2 are MNHNY and SVGAGI (reference sequence). The CDR3 coding sequence is TGTGCCAGCAGTTACGGTATCGGTCAGGGAGGCGGCTACACCTTC. Translation gives CASSYGIGQGGGYTF.

The chain recombines TRBV6-1 with TRBJ2-3, with a tentative D call TRBD2 (6 bases). V was shortened by 4 bases and J by 3 bases, with 14 bases between the two germline ends. The CDR3 is 15 residues long. Germline values: CDR1 MNHNS, CDR2 SASEGT. The CDR3 DNA is TGTGCCAGCAGTGGGGTGGGAGGAATGACAGATACGCAGTATTTT. It specifies CASSGVGGMTDTQYF.

This chain connects TRBV15 to TRBJ1-2; D is uncertain. Trimming cost V 6 bases and J 2 bases, with 13 bases left between them. CDR3 length: 14 amino acids. The germline V gene has CDR1 LNHNV and CDR2 YYDKDF (reference sequence). CDR3 loop: CATSKPGRNYGYTF. The CDR3 DNA follows: TGTGCCACCAGTAAACCGGGAAGGAACTATGGCTACACCTTC.

V and J are TRBV28 and TRBJ2-3, with 7 bases that match TRBD2. CDR3 length equals 15 residues. The germline gives CDR1 MDHEN, CDR2 SYDVKM. V lost 1 base and J lost 4; bases outside the gene matches: 5. The CDR3 reads CASSLSGGSADTQYF. The CDR3 region has the DNA TGTGCCAGCAGTTTATCTGGCGGGAGTGCAGATACGCAGTATTTT.

V usage is TRBV6-1 and J usage is TRBJ1-5; TRBD1 might be the D (5 bases). This CDR3 has 17 amino acids. Between the trimmed V and J ends, which lost 1 base and 1 base, there was a span of 14 bases. The germline CDR1 and CDR2 sequences are MNHNS and SASEGT. The CDR3 loop reads CASSEVRGRVSNQPQHF. The CDR3 DNA follows: TGTGCCAGCAGTGAAGTGCGCGGCAGGGTCAGCAATCAGCCCCAGCATTTT.